Presented here are 14 T cell receptor beta chains from one specimen sequenced in a study of T cell responses to AZD1222 COVID-19 vaccine. The data were produced by immunoSEQ multiplex PCR, yet TCRdb's version contains in-frame clones alone and is incomplete. This sample carries some 110,000 clones, 86% of them seen once, and the ten largest clones take around 17%. The input for sequencing was peripheral blood, taken 28 days after the second AZD1222 dose. Receptors originate from an adult who received the AZD1222 COVID-19 vaccine.

The rearrangement uses TRBV5-1 and TRBJ1-3; D not resolved. The CDR3 runs 14 residues. V was clipped by 6 bases and J by 4 bases, with 14 bases between them. Per the germline V gene, CDR1 is SGHRS and CDR2 is YFSETQ. For the CDR3, the DNA is TGCGCCAGCACCCTAGCGGGGTACGGAAACACCATATATTTT. Protein product: CASTLAGYGNTIYF.

This chain uses TRBV4-1 with TRBJ2-7, with 12 bases identical to TRBD1. The CDR3 is 16 amino acids. Germline V gives CDR1 MGHRA, CDR2 YSYEKL. The J segment lost 7 bases and the V segment lost 6 bases, leaving 13 bases of the junction unmatched. The CDR3 here is CASSRFRDRGLGEQYF. The CDR3 DNA sequence: TGCGCCAGCAGTCGATTCCGGGACAGGGGGCTGGGGGAGCAGTACTTC.

The V and J genes are TRBV4-1 and TRBJ1-1, with 8 bases that match TRBD1. The CDR3 totals 12 residues. The V and J ends lost 4 bases and 6 bases, in that order; junction bases with no gene match: 1. Germline values: CDR1 MGHRA, CDR2 YSYEKL. CDR3 residues: CASSLTGAEAFF. The CDR3 DNA reads as TGCGCCAGCAGCCTGACAGGGGCTGAAGCTTTCTTT.

V is TRBV7-7 and J is TRBJ1-2, with a tentative D call TRBD1 (5 bases). Trimming removed 5 bases at V and 3 bases at J, with 16 bases between. This CDR3 region has 15 residues. Looked up from germline, CDR1 is SSHAT and CDR2 is FNYEAQ (reference sequence). DNA of the CDR3: TGTGCCAGCAGCGCTCGGGCGACAGAGTACTATGGCTACACCTTC. It translates to CASSARATEYYGYTF.

J is TRBJ2-1 and V is TRBV3-1 (or the pseudogene TRBV3-2); 8 bases fit TRBD1. J lost 1 base, V lost 2 bases, and 13 bases had no gene match. This CDR3 is 19 amino acids long. Germline V gene lookup returns CDR1 LGHDT and CDR2 YNNKEL (reference sequence). The CDR3 DNA follows: TGTGCCAGCAGCCAAACGGACAGGGCGATTTCAAAATCCTACAATGAGCAGTTCTTC. Amino acid sequence: CASSQTDRAISKSYNEQFF.

The rearrangement joins TRBV5-5 to TRBJ2-3; 9 bases agree with TRBD2. The germline gives CDR1 SGHKS, CDR2 YYEKEE (reference sequence). This CDR3 is built from 14 residues. V trimming: 5 bases; J trimming: 4 bases; junction bases outside the gene matches: 5. The CDR3 bases are TGTGCCAGCAGTCTGCGGGGGGGCGCAGATACGCAGTATTTT. Amino acids: CASSLRGGADTQYF.

This sequence joins TRBV4-1 and TRBJ2-2; D remains ambiguous. The ends were cut back, 1 base at V and 6 bases at J, with 12 bases in the middle. CDR3 length equals 15 residues. Germline V lookup: CDR1 MGHRA, CDR2 YSYEKL. CDR3 nucleotide sequence: TGCGCCAGCAGCCAAGTGGCATGGGTAGCCGGGGAGCTGTTTTTT. It yields the protein CASSQVAWVAGELFF.

This sequence joins TRBV7-2 and TRBJ1-2; D gene uncertain. Trimming took 2 bases from V and 4 from J, leaving 17 bases between them. Per the germline V gene, CDR1 is SGHTA and CDR2 is FQGNSA. The CDR3 runs 16 residues. CDR3 nucleotide sequence: TGTGCCAGCAGCTTAACTCCAGCTTATACCTTCTATGGCTACACCTTC. Translated, it gives CASSLTPAYTFYGYTF.

The V and J genes are TRBV6-5 and TRBJ1-1, with unresolved D. The CDR3 length is 13 residues. The V end was cut by 5 bases, the J end by 1 base, with 8 bases between. Germline assignment: CDR1 MNHEY and CDR2 SVGAGI. The CDR3 nucleotides read TGTGCCAGCAGTCGAGAAGAGAACACTGAAGCTTTCTTT. Protein: CASSREENTEAFF.

This chain links TRBV4-3 with TRBJ1-1; D is unclear. V was trimmed by 0 bases and J by 1 base, leaving 9 bases between them. The CDR3 is 15 residues long. Germline-derived CDR1 and CDR2 are LGHNA and YSLEER. The CDR3 here is CASSQEVPRNTEAFF. Here the CDR3 DNA reads TGCGCCAGCAGCCAAGAAGTCCCGAGGAACACTGAAGCTTTCTTT.

This chain links TRBV7-9 with TRBJ1-1; D gene unclear. The CDR3 extends over 13 amino acids. Germline CDR1 SEHNR, CDR2 FQNEAQ (reference sequence). V was trimmed by 5 bases and J by 7 bases, leaving 14 bases between them. The CDR3 protein is CASSATVGSEAFF. In DNA form, the CDR3 reads TGTGCCAGCAGCGCAACAGTAGGTAGTGAAGCTTTCTTT.

The gene calls are TRBV24-1 and TRBJ2-3, with D perhaps TRBD1 or TRBD2 (6 bases each). Germline CDR1 KGHDR, CDR2 SFDVKD. The length of the CDR3 is 16 residues. The germline V and J ends were trimmed by 5 bases and 6 bases, with 20 bases remaining between them. The CDR3: CATSGRRGRRSDTQYF. Written as DNA, the CDR3 is TGTGCCACCAGTGGTAGACGGGGGCGCCGTTCGGATACGCAGTATTTT.

The chain has TRBV5-1 and TRBJ2-1; D is ambiguous. Germline V gene sequence: CDR1 SGHRS, CDR2 YFSETQ. V lost 0 bases to trimming and J lost 3 bases, with 10 bases between them. This CDR3 region has 15 residues. This CDR3 reads CASSLVGEGYNEQFF. In nucleotides, the CDR3 is TGCGCCAGCAGCTTGGTTGGGGAAGGCTACAATGAGCAGTTCTTC.

The chain employs TRBV28 and TRBJ1-4; D gene uncertain. This CDR3 is 15 amino acids long. CDR1 is MDHEN and CDR2 is SYDVKM in the germline V gene. The V gene lost 6 bases and the J gene lost 4 bases, with 15 bases spanning the gap. The CDR3 bases are TGTGCCAGCAGCCCCGCTACAGCGTTTAATGAAAAACTGTTTTTT. This translates into CASSPATAFNEKLFF.